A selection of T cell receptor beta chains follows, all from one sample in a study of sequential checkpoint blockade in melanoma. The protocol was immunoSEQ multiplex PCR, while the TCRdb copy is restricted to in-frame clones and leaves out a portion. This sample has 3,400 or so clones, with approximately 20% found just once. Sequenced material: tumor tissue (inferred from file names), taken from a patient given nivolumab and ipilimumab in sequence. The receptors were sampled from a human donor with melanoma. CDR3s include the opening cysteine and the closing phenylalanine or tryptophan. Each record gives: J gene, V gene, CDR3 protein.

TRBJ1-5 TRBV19 CASSPRNPLNQPQHF
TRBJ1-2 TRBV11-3 CASSLTGTQDYGYTF
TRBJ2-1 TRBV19 CASKLDSFSAFFF
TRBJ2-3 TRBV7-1 CASSLALQSTQYF
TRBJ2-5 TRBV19 CASGRGLRETQYF
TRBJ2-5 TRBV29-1 CSVALAGVETQYF
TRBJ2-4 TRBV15 CATSRAGSLIAKNIQYF
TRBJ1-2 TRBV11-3 CASSFTGGLNYGYTF
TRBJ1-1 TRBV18 CASSPPGQGYAFF
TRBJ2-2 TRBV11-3 CASSLEGGLAGSTGELFF
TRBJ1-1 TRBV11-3 CASSLDGTYTEAFF
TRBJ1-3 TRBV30 CAWSVLGNTIYF
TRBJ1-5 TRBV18 CASSPNRFSNQPQHF
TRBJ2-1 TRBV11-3 CASSPPFRIAGVLNEQFF
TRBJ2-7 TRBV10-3 CAISESWGGSYEQYF
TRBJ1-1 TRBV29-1 CSVRRSTNAEAFF
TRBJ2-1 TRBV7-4 CASSLGQNNEQFF
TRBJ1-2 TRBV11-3 CASSSLFDSYGYTF
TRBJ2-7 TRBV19 CASSIRGGDEQYF
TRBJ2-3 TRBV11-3 CASSLLTNSGASTDTQYF
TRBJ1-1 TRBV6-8 CASRPGQANTEAFF
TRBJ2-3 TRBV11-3 CASSPPGTQIRTDTQYF
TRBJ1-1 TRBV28 CASSPSLINTEAFF
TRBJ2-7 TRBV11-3 CASSLVGGRSYEQYF
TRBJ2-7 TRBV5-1 CASSLQGLDVGEQYF
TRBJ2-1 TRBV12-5 CASGFRDSNYNEQFF
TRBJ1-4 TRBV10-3 CAISESAGTNEKLFF
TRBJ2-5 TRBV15 CATSRETKRSGTQYF
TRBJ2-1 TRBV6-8 CAISLRPAARSDNEQFF
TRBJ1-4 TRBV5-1 CASSLEELHPGEKLFF
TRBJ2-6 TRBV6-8 CAISLVFCRYSRANVLIF
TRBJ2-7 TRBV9 CASRVRTYEQYF
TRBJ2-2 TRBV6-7 CASSRAGELFF
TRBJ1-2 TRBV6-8 CASPMRQGLDYGYTF
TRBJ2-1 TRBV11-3 CASSRSGTVSYNEQFF
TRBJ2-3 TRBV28 CASSNRDSGTDTQYF
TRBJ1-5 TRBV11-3 CASSDDKGRNQPQHF
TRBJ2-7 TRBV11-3 CASSLEVRPLEQYF
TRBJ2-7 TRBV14 CASSLWTGGHEQYF
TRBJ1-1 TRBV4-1 CASSQGYTEAFF
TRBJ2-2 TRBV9 CASSVEGTVTGELFF
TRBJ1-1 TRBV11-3 CASSRIPGLLNTEAFF
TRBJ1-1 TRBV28 CASSSSGQGRTEAFF
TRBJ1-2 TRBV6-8 CASSFAGASNYGYTF
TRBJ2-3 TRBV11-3 CASSHPPGSLVDTQYF
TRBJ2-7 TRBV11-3 CASSPFGGGPRYEQYF
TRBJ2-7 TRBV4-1 CASSQEDEGAYYEQYF
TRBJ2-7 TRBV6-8 CASRRGPAGAYEQYF
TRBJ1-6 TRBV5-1 CASKDRPGQGSSPLHF
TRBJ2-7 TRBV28 CASSSYAGGPDEQYF